This is a list of T cell receptor beta chains from one sample in a study of blood T cell repertoires in COVID-19. Sequencing was performed with immunoSEQ multiplex PCR; in TCRdb, only in-frame clones are kept and a portion is missing. The table shows more than 60,000 clones, with under 95% occurring only once. Sequencing was done on a sample of peripheral blood. The receptor source for this set is a woman of 80 years or more with active or convalescent COVID-19. Both conserved end residues are part of each CDR3. The D gene is left open where the match is weak. The size of a clone is reported for some rows only, either as once, few or many, or as a class for expanded clones.

d_call	clone_size	v_call	j_call	cdr3_nt	cdr3_aa
TRBD1	-	TRBV9	TRBJ1-2	TGTGCCAGCAGCTCCCGGGACAGAGAGAACTATGGCTACACCTTC	CASSSRDRENYGYTF
TRBD2	-	TRBV4-2	TRBJ2-2	TGTGCCAGCAGCCCGAGCGGGGGGGCGAATTATGTCGGGGAGCTGTTTTTT	CASSPSGGANYVGELFF
TRBD1	-	TRBV29-1	TRBJ1-1	TGCAGCGTTGAGGTGGGACAGGGAAATGGGGAAGCTTTCTTT	CSVEVGQGNGEAFF
TRBD1	once	TRBV3-1/TRBV3-2	TRBJ2-7	TGTGCCAGCAGCCAAAGGGGGCCGGGCCCAGGGGCCGACGAGCAGTACTTC	CASSQRGPGPGADEQYF
-	-	TRBV28	TRBJ1-2	TGTGCCAGCAGCTTCTCGTCAGGAAACTATGGCTACACCTTC	CASSFSSGNYGYTF
-	-	TRBV4-3	TRBJ2-5	TGCGCCAGCAGCCCCCGTTGGGGGCCCTCAGAGACCCAGTACTTC	CASSPRWGPSETQYF
TRBD2	once	TRBV11-2	TRBJ2-2	TGTGCCAGCCCCTTGGCGGGGGGGAAAAACACCGGGGAGCTGTTTTTT	CASPLAGGKNTGELFF
-	-	TRBV2	TRBJ1-5	TGTGCCAGCACCCGGACCGGTTCAGGGCAGCCCCAGCATTTT	CASTRTGSGQPQHF
TRBD1	once	TRBV6-5	TRBJ2-2	TGTGCCAGCAGTCTGGGACAGGGCGTCACCGGGGAGCTGTTTTTT	CASSLGQGVTGELFF
-	-	TRBV19	TRBJ1-2	TGTGCCAGTAGTATGGTCGCAGGGAACTATGGCTACACCTTC	CASSMVAGNYGYTF
TRBD2	-	TRBV28	TRBJ2-1	TGTGCCAGCAGTTGGACTAGCGGGATTTACAATGAGCAGTTCTTC	CASSWTSGIYNEQFF
-	-	TRBV14	TRBJ1-2	TGTGCCAGCAGCCAAGCAGGAACAGGAGGCTACACCTTC	CASSQAGTGGYTF
TRBD2	-	TRBV13	TRBJ2-7	TGTGCCAGCAGCTTAGGAGGCGGGGGGGCCTACGAGCAGTACTTC	CASSLGGGGAYEQYF
TRBD1	-	TRBV5-1	TRBJ1-1	TGCGCCAGCAGCTTGGGGTCGACAGGGGGCACTGAAGCTTTCTTT	CASSLGSTGGTEAFF
-	-	TRBV6-1	TRBJ2-6	TGTGCCAGCAGTGATACAAGTTCTGGGGCCAACGTCCTGACTTTC	CASSDTSSGANVLTF
TRBD2	few	TRBV6-1	TRBJ2-3	TGTGCCAGCAGTGAACAAGCGGGGGGGTTAGATACGCAGTATTTT	CASSEQAGGLDTQYF
-	-	TRBV29-1	TRBJ1-1	TGCAGCGTTGAAATGCTTCTGGGGGGGACTGAAGCTTTCTTT	CSVEMLLGGTEAFF
TRBD1	once	TRBV18	TRBJ1-2	TGTGCCAGCTCACCGCTGGGACAGGGCGCTAACTATGGCTACACCTTC	CASSPLGQGANYGYTF
TRBD1	-	TRBV12-3/TRBV12-4	TRBJ1-5	TGTGCCAGCAGCAGACAGGGGATTGAGCCCCAGCATTTT	CASSRQGIEPQHF